This T cell receptor beta chain was recorded in a study of cytomegalovirus exposure and HLA in healthy donors. Overall study results and limits: Sequencing probably produced one cluster of sequence variants that were highly shared.

With respect to this clone: Its antigen is undetermined.

The PCR ran on 60 Vbeta and 13 Jbeta primers. The data were produced by immunoSEQ multiplex PCR, yet TCRdb's version contains in-frame clones alone and is incomplete. Here the sample spans under 170,000 clones, 75% to 85% being singletons. The sequence was collected from a human donor in good health. The sequencing input was PBMCs.

This CDR3 reads CASSFVSLAKNIQYF. CDR3 coding DNA: TGTGCCAGCAGTTTTGTTAGCTTAGCCAAAAACATTCAGTACTTC. This rearrangement joins TRBV28 to TRBJ2-4, with D uncertain. In germline, CDR1 is MDHEN, CDR2 SYDVKM. There are 15 residues in the CDR3. Trimming cost V 3 bases and J 0 bases, with 9 bases left between them.